One sample yielded the 15 T cell receptor beta chains listed below, sequenced in a study of T cells in Graves' hyperthyroidism and ophthalmopathy. It was RNA transcripts that yielded the amplified TCR beta CDR3 regions. HTBI primers were used for first-round RT-PCR of the TCR CDR3. TCRdb itself ran the multiplex PCR reads through MiXCR, one entry per CDR3 protein. Of 300,000 to 400,000 distinct CDR3 sequences in the sample, less than 15% were seen once. Sequencing was carried out using blood. The receptors shown here come from a woman under 30 with Graves' hyperthyroidism.

There are many counts of this clonotype. The genes are TRBV10-3 and TRBJ2-7; 7 bases align to TRBD1. V lost 4 bases, J lost 7 bases, and 7 bases stayed unmatched. The CDR3 has 13 amino acids. The germline gives CDR1 ENHRY, CDR2 SYGVKD. CDR3 loop: CAISATGVWEQYF. Written as DNA, the CDR3 is TGTGCCATCAGTGCAACAGGGGTCTGGGAGCAGTACTTC.

V gene TRBV3-1 combines with J gene TRBJ2-3; 9 bases match TRBD2. CDR3 size: 16 residues. J was trimmed by 4 bases and V by 6 bases; bases with no gene match: 11. From germline, CDR1 is LGHDT and CDR2 YNNKEL (reference sequence). CDR3 coding DNA: TGTGCCAGCAGTCGCCGGATTAGCGGGGGATCAGATACGCAGTATTTT. It yields the protein CASSRRISGGSDTQYF.

The chain employs TRBV27 and TRBJ2-7; D is unclear. Trimming stripped 0 bases from V and 0 bases from J, with 3 bases between. Germline loops: CDR1 MNHEY, CDR2 SMNVEV (reference sequence). The CDR3 spans 13 residues. CDR3: CASSLSDSYEQYF. CDR3 in DNA: TGTGCCAGCAGTTTATCGGACTCCTACGAGCAGTACTTC.

This clonotype was seen a handful of times. This chain uses TRBV30 with TRBJ2-3; TRBD2 is a possible D gene (6 bases). The germline gives CDR1 GTSNPN, CDR2 SVGIG (reference sequence). This CDR3 has 14 amino acids. CDR3 DNA: TGTGCAAAGTCGGGGGATCTTAGCACAGATACGCAGTATTTT. It specifies CAKSGDLSTDTQYF.

This clonotype was counted at least ten times. The CDR3 sequence is CASSRDRAGNEQFF. The CDR3 coding sequence is TGTGCCAGCAGCAGGGACAGGGCTGGCAATGAGCAGTTCTTC. The chain recombines TRBV28 with TRBJ2-1; 9 bases agree with TRBD1. CDR1 and CDR2 (germline): MDHEN, SYDVKM. This CDR3 region has 14 residues. Germline trimming cut 6 bases from V and 6 bases from J; bases unmatched to any gene: 6.

CDR3 residues: CASSSRFRGGTDTQYF. The CDR3 DNA reads as TGTGCCAGCTCATCCCGGTTCCGAGGGGGCACAGATACGCAGTATTTT. This chain connects TRBV18 to TRBJ2-3, with D tentatively TRBD1 or TRBD2 (5 bases each). The ends were cut back, 5 bases at V and 1 base at J, with 16 bases in the middle. Germline CDR1 reads KGHSH; CDR2 reads LQKENI. This CDR3 is built from 16 residues.

This clonotype was seen many times. The chain combines TRBV29-1 with TRBJ1-1, with 7 bases that match TRBD1. This CDR3 has 15 residues. After removal of 4 bases from V and 4 bases from J, the junction contained 12 bases not matched to a gene. CDR1 SQVTM and CDR2 ANQGSEA come from the germline V gene. The CDR3 DNA is TGCAGCGTTGGGGGGGAAACAGGGGTAAGCACTGAAGCTTTCTTT. It yields the protein CSVGGETGVSTEAFF.

This chain links TRBV30 with TRBJ1-4, with TRBD1 matching 7 bases. V lost 4 bases, J lost 4 bases, and 6 bases stayed unmatched. The CDR3 sequence is 14 residues long. Germline CDR1 and CDR2: GTSNPN and SVGIG (reference sequence). The CDR3 here is CAWNKAGGNEKLFF. CDR3 DNA: TGTGCCTGGAATAAGGCAGGGGGTAATGAAAAACTGTTTTTT.

This clonotype has at least ten counts. The chain uses TRBV12-3 or TRBV12-4 and TRBJ2-5; the D gene is possibly TRBD1 (6 bases). This CDR3 has 15 amino acids. Trimming removed 4 bases from V and 4 bases from J, with 16 bases in between. The CDR3 bases are TGTGCCAGCAGTTCTACAGGGAATCTAAGAGAGACCCAGTACTTC. Amino acids: CASSSTGNLRETQYF.

This clonotype was counted many times. This CDR3 reads CASSFGTSGRYEQYF. CDR3 DNA sequence: TGTGCCAGCAGCTTCGGGACTAGCGGGAGATACGAGCAGTACTTC. This chain connects TRBV11-1 to TRBJ2-7, with 14 bases that match TRBD2. The germline V gene has CDR1 SGHAT and CDR2 FQDESV (reference sequence). CDR3 length equals 15 residues. After removal of 3 bases from V and 4 bases from J, the junction contained 2 bases not matched to a gene.

As regards this clonotype: The junction departs from the called germline gene at one end, perhaps through a read error. The chain employs TRBV29-1 and TRBJ1-4; D is uncertain. Germline loops: CDR1 SQVTM, CDR2 ANQGSEA. This CDR3 contains 12 residues. This chain's CDR3 is CSVEATNEKLFF. DNA of the CDR3: TGCAGCGTCGAAGCAACTAATGAAAAACTGTTTTTT.

This clonotype was seen many times. This sequence joins TRBV3-1 and TRBJ1-2; D ambiguous. CDR1 is LGHDT, CDR2 YNNKEL, per germline (reference sequence). This CDR3 has 15 amino acids. Trimming stripped 0 bases from V and 4 bases from J, with 12 bases between. CDR3 sequence (DNA): TGTGCCAGCAGCCAAGATGGATCGGGCGGCTATGGCTACACCTTC. Residues: CASSQDGSGGYGYTF. Full variable domain (rest looked up from reference TRBV3-1 and TRBJ1-2): DTAVSQTPKYLVTQMGNDKSIKCEQNLGHDTMYWYKQDSKKFLKIMFSYNNKELIINETVPNRFSPKSPDKAHLNLHINSLELGDSAVYFCASSQDGSGGYGYTFGSGTRLTVV.

Details on this clonotype: Its ends do not fully match the called genes, so a read error is possible. This chain links TRBV7-9 with TRBJ1-5; maybe TRBD1 (6 bases). The CDR3 is made up of 13 amino acids. From germline, CDR1 is SEHNR and CDR2 FQNEAQ (reference sequence). CDR3 amino acids: CASSSGGPGPQHF. CDR3 nucleotides: TGTGCCAGCAGCAGCGGGGGGCCAGGGCCCCAACATTTT.

The table lists this clonotype with many counts. The rearrangement uses TRBV6-1 and TRBJ1-5; 7 nucleotides agree with TRBD1. The ends lost 7 bases at V and 1 base at J; junction bases unmatched: 10. This CDR3 contains 16 residues. The germline V gene encodes CDR1 MNHNS and CDR2 SASEGT. This CDR3 is CASTGRGGRSNQPQHF. The CDR3 nucleotides are TGTGCCAGCACGGGCAGGGGGGGAAGAAGCAATCAGCCCCAGCATTTT.

This clonotype was recorded at least ten times. The chain is built from TRBV6-1 and TRBJ2-3; TRBD2 matches at 13 bases. Unmatched junction bases numbered 5, after V lost 1 base and J lost 1 base. The CDR3 runs to 18 residues. Germline V lookup: CDR1 MNHNS, CDR2 SASEGT. In nucleotides, the CDR3 is TGTGCCAGCAGTGAAGTAGGAACTAGCGGGGGGGGCACAGATACGCAGTATTTT. Its translation is CASSEVGTSGGGTDTQYF.